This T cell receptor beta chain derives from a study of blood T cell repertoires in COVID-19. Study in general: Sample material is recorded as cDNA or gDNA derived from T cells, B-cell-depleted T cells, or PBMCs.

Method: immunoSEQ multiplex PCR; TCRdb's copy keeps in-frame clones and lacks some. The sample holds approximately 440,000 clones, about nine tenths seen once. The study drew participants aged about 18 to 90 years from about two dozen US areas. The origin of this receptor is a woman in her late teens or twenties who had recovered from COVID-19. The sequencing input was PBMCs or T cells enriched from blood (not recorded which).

The CDR3 spells CASRQGSVGELFF. As DNA, the CDR3 is TGCGCCAGCAGACAGGGTTCGGTCGGGGAGCTGTTTTTT. This chain connects TRBV5-1 to TRBJ2-2, with D possibly TRBD1 on 6 matching bases. CDR3 length equals 13 residues. Germline V gives CDR1 SGHRS, CDR2 YFSETQ. Trimming shortened V by 5 bases and J by 7 bases, and 12 bases separated the two germline ends.